This section outlines one TCR beta chain sequence together with its context. Its antigen remains unidentified. Germline CDR1 reads SGHNT; CDR2 reads YYREEE (reference sequence). The V end was cut by 4 bases, the J end by 6 bases, with 12 bases between. This CDR3 comprises 13 residues. Blood sampling was done at baseline, cycle 4 day 1, and cycle 7 day 1. The data derive from a study of OX40 agonist ivuxolimab in advanced cancers. In the study overall: Patients took ivuxolimab, an agonistic anti-OX40 (CD134) antibody. Earlier anti-PD-1, anti-PD-L1 or anti-CTLA-4 therapy was permitted; around 40% had received some. Study-wide findings and caveats: Clonal expansion from baseline to week 6 occurred in both CD4+ and CD8+ T cells.

Assay: immunoSEQ multiplex PCR; the TCRdb copy retains only in-frame clones and omits some. In the table there are under 85,000 clones, about nine tenths of which are singletons. The sequenced sample was CD4+ or CD8+ T cells sorted from blood, obtained in a trial of the OX40 agonist ivuxolimab. The V call is TRBV5-4, the J call TRBJ2-3; unclear D gene. This receptor was taken from an adult with an advanced solid tumor such as melanoma, head and neck, liver or kidney cancer. For the CDR3, the DNA is TGTGCCAGCAGCATGGGCATGGGGGATACGCAGTATTTT. This sequence encodes CASSMGMGDTQYF.